This T cell receptor (beta chain) was identified in a study of cytomegalovirus exposure and HLA in healthy donors. Regarding the study as a whole: The study listed approximately 160 cytomegalovirus-associated TCR beta chains.

A multiplex PCR was run with 60 Vbeta primers and 13 Jbeta primers. Using immunoSEQ multiplex PCR, the repertoire was profiled, and TCRdb retains in-frame clones only, with some absent. The table lists over 130,000 clones, around 90% of them singletons. This clone was picked up one time. Antigen unknown. Germline CDR1 reads SEHNR; CDR2 reads FQNEAQ (reference sequence). The CDR3 is 15 amino acids. V trimming: 4 bases; J trimming: 2 bases; junction bases outside the gene matches: 6. The sample comprised PBMCs. This TCR derives from a middle-aged woman in good health and CMV-seronegative. The J gene is TRBJ2-7, the V gene TRBV7-9; 9 bases match TRBD2. CDR3 sequence (DNA): TGTGCCAGCAGCTCCCTATCTAGCGGGGCCTACGAGCAGTACTTC. As protein: CASSSLSSGAYEQYF.